Each of the 18 T cell receptor beta chains below was sequenced from the same sample in a study of technical replicates of blood from a handful of donors. Repertoires were generated with immunoSEQ multiplex PCR, while TCRdb's copy carries only in-frame clones and drops some. Seen here are almost 70,000 clones, about 89% observed once, and the top ten hold over 3.5%. Sequenced material: PBMCs. The receptors derive from a human donor in good health. Some clones in this sample may be carry-over from other donors' samples.

This clone has just one count. The chain is built from TRBV5-1 and TRBJ2-3, with 9 bases lining up with TRBD1. The germline V gene has CDR1 SGHRS and CDR2 YFSETQ. J was trimmed by 6 bases and V by 4 bases; bases with no gene match: 12. The CDR3 length is 16 residues. CDR3 in DNA: TGCGCCAGCAGCGTACGCCCGGGACAGGGATATGATACGCAGTATTTT. Translation: CASSVRPGQGYDTQYF.

V usage is TRBV7-2 and J usage is TRBJ2-1; possible D gene TRBD2, 5 bases. Germline values: CDR1 SGHTA, CDR2 FQGNSA. Trimming removed 4 bases from V and 5 bases from J, with 18 bases in between. The CDR3 is 16 residues long. CDR3 region: CASSSRGRAKNNEQFF. DNA of the CDR3: TGTGCCAGCAGCTCGCGAGGGCGGGCTAAAAACAATGAGCAGTTCTTC.

The CDR3 region has the DNA TGTGCCAGCAGCTATAGGGACAGGGCAAATTCACCCCTCCACTTT. Translated: CASSYRDRANSPLHF. The chain recombines TRBV7-9 with TRBJ1-6, with 9 bases lining up with TRBD1. Trimming removed 4 bases from V and 7 bases from J; junction bases left unmatched: 5. The CDR3 loop spans 15 amino acids. Germline CDR1 reads SEHNR; CDR2 reads FQNEAQ (reference sequence).

The rearrangement joins TRBV21-1 to TRBJ1-2; the table's D gene call, TRBD1, was not cross checked with the DNA. TRBV21-1 counts as a pseudogene. The CDR3 is 15 amino acids. The CDR3 protein is CASSNGPGTGIGYTF. The CDR3, as DNA: TGTGCCAGCAGCAATGGCCCTGGTACAGGTATAGGCTACACCTTC.

This clone was observed a handful of times. This chain links TRBV6-4 with TRBJ1-1; a possible D gene is TRBD1 (6 bases). Trimming took 5 bases from V and 0 from J, leaving 7 bases between them. CDR1 is MRHNA and CDR2 is SNTAGT in the germline V gene. This CDR3 has 13 residues. CDR3 residues: CASSPGVNTEAFF. DNA for the CDR3: TGTGCCAGCAGTCCAGGGGTGAACACTGAAGCTTTCTTT.

The rearrangement joins TRBV10-3 to TRBJ1-2, with a tentative D call TRBD1 (6 bases). V was shortened by 2 bases and J by 2 bases, with 12 bases between the two germline ends. CDR1 and CDR2 (germline): ENHRY, SYGVKD. The CDR3 consists of 15 residues. For the CDR3, the DNA is TGTGCCATCAGTGAGCCAGGACAGCCGAACTATGGCTACACCTTC. This codes for CAISEPGQPNYGYTF.

The chain joins TRBV7-2 to TRBJ2-7, with TRBD2 matching over 8 bases. Germline CDR1 SGHTA, CDR2 FQGNSA. V gave up 2 bases and J gave up 7 bases; unmatched junction bases: 16. The CDR3 runs to 17 residues. CDR3 sequence: CASSLSGVGGGSKEQYF. For the CDR3, the DNA is TGTGCCAGCAGCTTAAGCGGGGTGGGCGGGGGGTCGAAAGAGCAGTACTTC.

The chain joins TRBV7-2 to TRBJ1-5; D may be TRBD1 (6 bases). The CDR3 extends over 15 amino acids. Germline V CDR1 and CDR2: SGHTA, FQGNSA. Deletions cut 8 bases from V and 0 bases from J, with 14 bases between. In DNA, the CDR3 is TGTGCCAGCGAACCGGGGGGCGGTAGCAATCAGCCCCAGCATTTT. Translation gives CASEPGGGSNQPQHF.

This clone was seen a single time. The J gene is TRBJ1-1, the V gene TRBV7-3; unclear D gene. The germline V gene encodes CDR1 SGHTA and CDR2 FQGTGA. CDR3 length equals 12 residues. The V end was cut by 4 bases, the J end by 8 bases, with 11 bases between. CDR3 in DNA: TGTGCCAGCAGCTCTACTTGGAGGGAAGCTTTCTTT. Amino acids: CASSSTWREAFF.

The chain employs TRBV7-2 and TRBJ1-2, with 9 bases that match TRBD1. CDR1 and CDR2 from the germline V gene are SGHTA and FQGNSA. CDR3 length: 15 residues. The V gene end was trimmed by 4 bases and the J gene end by 8 bases; junction bases not matched to a gene: 11. The CDR3 sequence is CASSSPDRGSEGYTF. The DNA for the CDR3 is TGTGCCAGCAGCTCCCCGGACAGGGGAAGTGAGGGCTACACCTTC. Based on the CDR3 plus reference TRBV7-2 and TRBJ1-2, the full variable domain is GAGVSQSPSNKVTEKGKDVELRCDPISGHTALYWYRQSLGQGLEFLIYFQGNSAPDKSGLPSDRFSAERTGGSVSTLTIQRTQQEDSAVYLCASSSPDRGSEGYTFGSGTRLTVV.

Written as DNA, the CDR3 is TGTGCCAGCGGTAGCGGGAGGGACGAGCAGTACTTC. The encoded protein is CASGSGRDEQYF. This rearrangement joins TRBV7-9 to TRBJ2-7; TRBD2 aligns across 11 bases. This CDR3 has 12 amino acids. J was trimmed by 5 bases and V by 8 bases; bases with no gene match: 2. Germline CDR1 reads SEHNR; CDR2 reads FQNEAQ (reference sequence).

CDR3 in amino acids: CASSPRQGPNYGYTF. The DNA of the CDR3 is TGCGCCAGCAGCCCCCGACAGGGACCTAACTATGGCTACACCTTC. The chain recombines TRBV4-1 with TRBJ1-2; 7 bases map to TRBD1. The CDR3 has 15 residues. After removal of 4 bases from V and 0 bases from J, the junction contained 5 bases not matched to a gene. The germline CDR1 and CDR2 sequences are MGHRA and YSYEKL.

The rearrangement links TRBV5-1 to TRBJ1-6, with D possibly TRBD1 on 5 matching bases. Germline V lookup: CDR1 SGHRS, CDR2 YFSETQ. CDR3 length: 15 amino acids. Between the trimmed V and J ends, which lost 4 bases and 7 bases, there was a span of 15 bases. The CDR3 sequence: CASSPMETANSPLHF. The CDR3 DNA sequence: TGCGCCAGCAGCCCAATGGAGACAGCCAATTCACCCCTCCACTTT.

This chain connects TRBV9 to TRBJ2-1; D gene ambiguous. The CDR3 runs to 15 residues. The germline V gene encodes CDR1 SGDLS and CDR2 YYNGEE. The germline V and J ends were trimmed by 0 bases and 0 bases, with 7 bases remaining between them. The CDR3 loop reads CASSVDSSSYNEQFF. In DNA form, the CDR3 reads TGTGCCAGCAGCGTAGACTCAAGCTCCTACAATGAGCAGTTCTTC. Full variable domain (missing parts from reference TRBV9 and TRBJ2-1): DSGVTQTPKHLITATGQRVTLRCSPRSGDLSVYWYQQSLDQGLQFLIQYYNGEERAKGNILERFSAQQFPDLHSELNLSSLELGDSALYFCASSVDSSSYNEQFFGPGTRLTVL.

The chain employs TRBV7-6 and TRBJ1-3; TRBD1 aligns across 11 bases. With 4 bases clipped from V and 7 bases from J, the junction kept 12 bases outside the gene matches. Germline CDR1 and CDR2: SGHVS and FNYEAQ. The CDR3 covers 17 residues. CDR3 nucleotides: TGTGCCAGCAGCTCCCCGTTAGGACAGGGGGCTGTGAACACCATATATTTT. Encoded protein: CASSSPLGQGAVNTIYF.

This clone was recorded a few times. The genes are TRBV30 and TRBJ1-1; TRBD1 is a possible D gene (5 bases). Germline V gene data show CDR1 as GTSNPN and CDR2 as SVGIG (reference sequence). CDR3 size: 12 residues. V was trimmed by 4 bases and J by 4 bases, leaving 10 bases between them. The CDR3, as DNA: TGTGCCTGGAACGGGGGGGGCACTGAAGCTTTCTTT. Its protein is CAWNGGGTEAFF.

This clone was recorded once. The chain is built from TRBV20-1 and TRBJ1-2; D not certain. The CDR3 has 11 residues. The ends were cut back, 4 bases at V and 1 base at J, with 4 bases in the middle. Germline loops: CDR1 DFQATT, CDR2 SNEGSKA (reference sequence). CDR3 in DNA: TGCAGTGCTACTATTAACTATGGCTACACCTTC. Residues: CSATINYGYTF.

This chain links TRBV7-2 with TRBJ2-7; maybe TRBD2 (5 bases). The CDR3 has 15 amino acids. V lost 7 bases and J 2 bases, leaving 18 bases between the germline ends. Per the germline V gene, CDR1 is SGHTA and CDR2 is FQGNSA. The CDR3 nucleotides read TGTGCCAGCATCCCGGATCGGGGTTTCACCTACGAGCAGTACTTC. It codes for CASIPDRGFTYEQYF.